This is a list of T cell receptor beta chains from one sample in a study of blood T cell repertoires in COVID-19. The assay was immunoSEQ multiplex PCR, and TCRdb's table has in-frame clones only and misses some. The sample has tens of thousands of clones, 75% to 85% seen once; the top ten hold 15% to 20%. Source material: peripheral blood. These receptors were taken from a woman of 80 years or more with acute or convalescent COVID-19. The CDR3 runs from the conserved cysteine through the conserved F or W. A D gene is named only where the DNA matches it firmly. A row's size may be missing; if present it is once, few, many or a size class.

v_gene	j_gene	abundance	d_gene	CDR3aa	CDR3nt
TRBV4-2	TRBJ2-5	NA	TRBD2	CASSQESGTSRETQYF	TGTGCCAGCAGCCAAGAGTCCGGGACTAGCAGGGAGACCCAGTACTTC
TRBV4-2	TRBJ1-1	NA	NA	CASSPEGMNTEAFF	TGTGCCAGCAGCCCGGAGGGGATGAACACTGAAGCTTTCTTT
TRBV27	TRBJ1-2	NA	NA	CASRTGTLTYGYTF	TGTGCCAGCAGAACCGGGACATTAACCTATGGCTACACCTTC
TRBV7-6	TRBJ1-2	NA	NA	CASSPEGGGAPLNYGYTF	TGTGCCAGCAGCCCCGAAGGTGGGGGGGCACCTTTAAACTATGGCTACACCTTC
TRBV5-6	TRBJ2-1	NA	TRBD2	CASSPGGLAGGKKQFF	TGTGCCAGCAGCCCGGGGGGGCTAGCGGGCGGTAAAAAGCAGTTCTTC
TRBV5-8	TRBJ2-1	NA	TRBD1	CASSGTQSTGENEQFF	TGTGCCAGCAGCGGCACCCAATCGACAGGGGAGAATGAGCAGTTCTTC
TRBV21-1	TRBJ1-5	NA	NA	CASSPWTGQYQPQHF	TGTGCCAGCAGCCCCTGGACAGGGCAATATCAGCCCCAGCATTTT
TRBV5-6	TRBJ1-1	NA	TRBD1	CASSLYGRGPSNTEAFF	TGTGCCAGCAGCTTGTACGGCAGGGGGCCTTCGAACACTGAAGCTTTCTTT
TRBV7-2	TRBJ1-4	NA	TRBD1	CASSNRDSLRWALKEKLFF	TGTGCCAGCAGCAACCGGGACAGTCTACGATGGGCTCTTAAAGAAAAACTGTTTTTT
TRBV6-1	TRBJ1-3	NA	NA	CASSEQLSGNTIYF	TGTGCCAGCAGTGAGCAACTCTCTGGAAACACCATATATTTT
TRBV28	TRBJ1-1	NA	TRBD1	CASSLDRVNTEAFF	TGTGCCAGCAGCTTGGACAGGGTGAACACTGAAGCTTTCTTT
TRBV5-6	TRBJ2-1	NA	TRBD1	CASSLGTGLYNEQFF	TGTGCCAGCAGCTTGGGGACAGGCCTCTACAATGAGCAGTTCTTC
TRBV27	TRBJ1-5	NA	TRBD1	CASSSLWDRGTGNQPQHF	TGTGCCAGCAGTTCCCTGTGGGACAGGGGAACAGGCAATCAGCCCCAGCATTTT
TRBV5-1	TRBJ2-7	NA	NA	CASAKGGGRDEQYF	TGCGCCAGCGCCAAGGGGGGGGGAAGGGACGAGCAGTACTTC
TRBV15	TRBJ1-2	few	TRBD1	CATSRDGTGNYGYTF	TGTGCCACCAGCAGAGATGGGACAGGGAACTATGGCTACACCTTC
TRBV5-4	TRBJ1-1	NA	NA	CASSSGGLLNTEAFF	TGTGCCAGCAGCTCGGGAGGCCTTTTGAACACTGAAGCTTTCTTT
TRBV5-4	TRBJ1-4	once	TRBD1	CASSKPGGDEKLFF	TGTGCCAGCAGCAAGCCAGGGGGTGATGAAAAACTGTTTTTT
TRBV5-1	TRBJ2-2	NA	NA	CASSLIPGLTGELFF	TGCGCCAGCAGCTTGATACCGGGTCTCACCGGGGAGCTGTTTTTT
TRBV2	TRBJ2-3	NA	TRBD2	CASSPGRGRGTDTQYF	TGTGCCAGCAGCCCCGGGAGGGGCAGGGGCACAGATACGCAGTATTTT
TRBV12-5	TRBJ2-5	NA	NA	CASGLSETQYF	TGTGCTAGTGGTCTTTCAGAGACCCAGTACTTC
TRBV7-6	TRBJ2-2	NA	TRBD2	CASSHGGGGSTGELFF	TGTGCCAGCAGCCATGGCGGAGGCGGGAGCACCGGGGAGCTGTTTTTT
TRBV4-1	TRBJ2-1	once	TRBD1	CASSSQLGTAVEQFF	TGCGCCAGCAGCTCTCAACTCGGGACAGCGGTTGAGCAGTTCTTC
TRBV13	TRBJ2-4	few	NA	CASSSGPTGAKNIQYF	TGTGCCAGCAGCAGCGGGCCGACTGGAGCCAAAAACATTCAGTACTTC
TRBV6-5	TRBJ2-2	NA	TRBD1	CASSPQGAGSGELFF	TGTGCCAGCAGCCCACAGGGGGCAGGATCCGGGGAGCTGTTTTTT
TRBV5-5	TRBJ1-4	NA	TRBD1	CASSLPTGSNEKLFF	TGTGCCAGCAGCTTGCCGACAGGGTCTAATGAAAAACTGTTTTTT
TRBV5-1	TRBJ1-5	NA	NA	CASSLGTDQPQHF	TGCGCCAGCAGCTTGGGCACAGATCAGCCCCAGCATTTT
TRBV11-3	TRBJ2-3	NA	NA	CASSLGDTGTDTQYF	TGTGCCAGCAGCTTAGGGGACACTGGCACAGATACGCAGTATTTT
TRBV5-1	TRBJ2-5	NA	NA	CASSLADSSPETQYF	TGCGCCAGCAGCTTGGCTGACAGCTCCCCAGAGACCCAGTACTTC
TRBV9	TRBJ2-2	NA	NA	CASSLWNTGELFF	TGTGCCAGCAGCTTATGGAACACCGGGGAGCTGTTTTTT
TRBV30	TRBJ1-3	NA	NA	CAWSEYGNTIYF	TGTGCCTGGAGCGAGTACGGAAACACCATATATTTT
TRBV6-4	TRBJ2-3	few	TRBD2	CASSPSGRASTDTQYF	TGTGCCAGCAGTCCTAGCGGGAGAGCTAGCACAGATACGCAGTATTTT
TRBV5-8	TRBJ2-3	NA	NA	CASSAGISPDTQYF	TGTGCCAGCAGCGCCGGGATTTCGCCAGATACGCAGTATTTT
TRBV19	TRBJ2-7	NA	NA	CASSIDSETEQYF	TGTGCCAGTAGTATAGATTCAGAAACCGAGCAGTACTTC
TRBV3-1/TRBV3-2	TRBJ2-7	NA	TRBD2	CASSRARRTSGLYEQYF	TGTGCCAGCAGCCGAGCTCGGAGGACTAGCGGACTCTACGAGCAGTACTTC
TRBV20-1	TRBJ2-3	NA	NA	CSARIIDTQYF	TGCAGTGCTAGAATCATAGATACGCAGTATTTT
TRBV4-1	TRBJ2-1	NA	NA	CASSPSSARTQGEQFF	TGCGCCAGCAGCCCTTCTAGCGCCCGGACGCAAGGTGAGCAGTTCTTC
TRBV6-5	TRBJ2-3	NA	NA	CASSYRGTDTQYF	TGTGCCAGCAGTTACAGAGGCACAGATACGCAGTATTTT
TRBV7-3	TRBJ2-1	NA	TRBD2	CASRQLAGTPSYNEQFF	TGTGCCAGCAGGCAACTAGCGGGCACGCCTTCCTACAATGAGCAGTTCTTC
TRBV2	TRBJ2-5	NA	TRBD2	CASSGLAAQETQYF	TGTGCCAGCAGTGGACTAGCGGCACAAGAGACCCAGTACTTC
TRBV30	TRBJ2-7	NA	TRBD2	CAWNIGRSYEQYF	TGTGCCTGGAATATCGGGAGGTCCTACGAGCAGTACTTC
TRBV7-3	TRBJ2-2	NA	TRBD2	CASSLHTSGPNTGELFF	TGTGCCAGCAGCCTCCATACTAGCGGCCCGAACACCGGGGAGCTGTTTTTT
TRBV27	TRBJ1-2	once	TRBD1	CASSQVGQGHGYTF	TGTGCCAGCAGTCAGGTCGGACAGGGCCATGGCTACACCTTC
TRBV5-4	TRBJ1-1	NA	NA	CASRSLGRQRPERGTEAFF	TGTGCCAGCAGATCTCTCGGACGACAGAGGCCTGAAAGGGGTACTGAAGCTTTCTTT
TRBV19	TRBJ1-1	few	NA	CASTPRSLTEAFF	TGTGCCAGTACCCCCCGATCACTAACTGAAGCTTTCTTT
TRBV21-1	TRBJ1-2	NA	NA	CASSKGKGVRANYGYTF	TGTGCCAGCAGCAAGGGAAAGGGGGTAAGGGCTAACTATGGCTACACCTTC
TRBV19	TRBJ2-1	few	NA	CASSISRSPGNEQFF	TGTGCCAGTAGTATCTCCCGGAGTCCCGGCAATGAGCAGTTCTTC
TRBV6-5	TRBJ2-5	NA	NA	CASSYAGAEEETQYF	TGTGCCAGCAGTTACGCAGGGGCAGAAGAAGAGACCCAGTACTTC
TRBV6-5	TRBJ2-7	NA	NA	CASSYSISSDYEQYF	TGTGCCAGCAGTTACTCCATAAGTTCAGACTACGAGCAGTACTTC
TRBV27	TRBJ1-6	NA	NA	CASTQQRRSPLHF	TGTGCCAGCACCCAGCAGAGGCGTTCACCCCTCCACTTT
TRBV5-4	TRBJ1-3	NA	NA	CASRSSGNTIYF	TGTGCCAGCAGGAGCTCTGGAAACACCATATATTTT
TRBV29-1	TRBJ2-5	once	TRBD1	CSGNRDRAQETQYF	TGCAGCGGAAACCGGGACAGGGCCCAAGAGACCCAGTACTTC
TRBV15	TRBJ2-3	NA	TRBD2	CATGGRETDTQYF	TGTGCCACCGGCGGGAGGGAGACAGATACGCAGTATTTT
TRBV9	TRBJ2-7	many	NA	CASSVTGKAYEQYF	TGTGCCAGCAGCGTTACGGGGAAAGCCTACGAGCAGTACTTC
TRBV7-2	TRBJ2-1	NA	NA	CASSFEVVSNEQFF	TGTGCCAGCAGCTTTGAAGTAGTTAGCAATGAGCAGTTCTTC
TRBV2	TRBJ2-7	NA	NA	CASSEQAYEQYF	TGTGCCAGCAGTGAACAGGCCTACGAGCAGTACTTC
TRBV7-8	TRBJ2-4	NA	TRBD1	CASSSTGNIQYF	TGTGCCAGCAGCTCGACAGGGAACATTCAGTACTTC
TRBV27	TRBJ1-6	NA	NA	CASSFLLSPLHF	TGTGCCAGCAGTTTTCTCCTTTCACCCCTCCACTTT
TRBV5-6	TRBJ1-5	NA	TRBD1	CASSRTGGQPQHF	TGTGCCAGCAGCCGGACAGGCGGGCAGCCCCAGCATTTT